Listed here are 28 T cell receptor beta chains from one sample, sequenced in a study of T cells after yellow fever vaccination. TCRdb used MiXCR to reprocess the 5' RACE reads, holding one entry per CDR3 protein. This table holds approximately 93,000 distinct CDR3 sequences, around 5.5% found once. The sequences come from CD8+ T cells sorted from PBMCs, collected 10 days after the yellow fever booster vaccination. The origin of the receptors is a man younger than 30 who received the YFV17D yellow fever vaccine.

The chain links TRBV25-1 to TRBJ1-1, with D hard to call. Trimming left V 5 bases short and J 4 bases short, with 14 bases between. The CDR3 covers 14 residues. Germline CDR1 reads MGHDK; CDR2 reads SYGVNS. This CDR3 reads CASSPEAVGTEAFF. The CDR3 coding sequence is TGTGCCAGCAGTCCGGAGGCTGTCGGCACTGAAGCTTTCTTT.

The sample holds many counts of this clonotype. The chain is built from TRBV4-3 and TRBJ2-1; TRBD2 might be the D (6 bases). This CDR3 has 15 residues. Germline CDR1 is LGHNA and CDR2 is YSLEER. Between the trimmed V and J ends, which lost 6 bases and 3 bases, there was a span of 15 bases. This CDR3 is CASSPGTPSYNEQFF. CDR3 coding DNA: TGCGCCAGCAGTCCCGGGACTCCAAGCTACAATGAGCAGTTCTTC.

V usage is TRBV5-1 and J usage is TRBJ2-3; D unclear. The V and J ends lost 0 bases and 4 bases respectively, with 9 bases between them. The CDR3 is made up of 14 amino acids. Germline V gene sequence: CDR1 SGHRS, CDR2 YFSETQ. CDR3 DNA sequence: TGCGCCAGCAGCTTGGATGCTAGTCCAGATACGCAGTATTTT. As protein: CASSLDASPDTQYF.

The chain employs TRBV12-3 or TRBV12-4 and TRBJ2-2, with D possibly matching TRBD1 (6 bases). The CDR3 runs to 16 residues. Trimming pared 6 bases from V and 2 bases from J, leaving 16 bases between. The DNA of the CDR3 is TGTGCCAGCAGCCTAAGGTTGGGGGCAAACACCGGGGAGCTGTTTTTT. Amino acids: CASSLRLGANTGELFF.

This clonotype was seen a single time. The V and J genes are TRBV5-1 and TRBJ2-7; 8 bases match TRBD1. Germline-derived CDR1 and CDR2 are SGHRS and YFSETQ. Trimming removed 4 bases from V and 0 bases from J; junction bases left unmatched: 12. This CDR3 spans 17 amino acids. In nucleotides, the CDR3 is TGCGCCAGCAGCCAAGTCCGAGGACAGGGCAACTCCTACGAGCAGTACGTC. This gives the protein CASSQVRGQGNSYEQYV.

The rearrangement uses TRBV7-9 and TRBJ2-5; TRBD1 matches 10 bases. V lost 5 bases, J lost 2 bases, and 8 bases stayed unmatched. The CDR3 extends over 16 amino acids. Germline V gene sequence: CDR1 SEHNR, CDR2 FQNEAQ (reference sequence). The CDR3 nucleotides are TGTGCCAGCAGCCGGGCCGGGACAGGGGTACAAGAGACCCAGTACTTC. It codes for CASSRAGTGVQETQYF.

This clonotype was seen many times. The CDR3 DNA is TGTGCCACCAGTGGAGGTCGGGGACCGACCACAGATACGCAGTATTTT. It translates to CATSGGRGPTTDTQYF. The chain joins TRBV24-1 to TRBJ2-3; D possibly uses TRBD1 or TRBD2 (5 bases each). V gave up 5 bases and J gave up 2 bases, with 16 bases separating them. Germline CDR1 reads KGHDR; CDR2 reads SFDVKD. The CDR3 totals 16 residues.

This clonotype turned up a few times. V and J are TRBV7-2 and TRBJ1-2; 10 bases match TRBD1. J gave up 4 bases and V 5 bases, and 4 bases lay outside the gene matches. The CDR3 totals 14 residues. Per germline, CDR1 SGHTA and CDR2 FQGNSA. CDR3 bases: TGTGCCAGCAGCCCCGGACAGGGGGTCTATGGCTACACCTTC. Translating it yields CASSPGQGVYGYTF.

The V call is TRBV6-6, the J call TRBJ2-1; perhaps TRBD2 as D (7 bases). This CDR3 region has 17 residues. V lost 2 bases, J lost 7 bases, and 21 bases lay in between. Germline V CDR1 and CDR2: MNHNY, SVGAGI (reference sequence). DNA of the CDR3: TGTGCCAGCAGTTACGGTCCTTACCGGGGGGCTAGTAATGAGCAGTTCTTC. As protein: CASSYGPYRGASNEQFF.

V and J are TRBV9 and TRBJ2-7; 7 bases fit TRBD2. V shed 4 bases and J 2 bases; nucleotides not matched to a gene: 9. Germline V CDR1 and CDR2: SGDLS, YYNGEE. The CDR3 loop spans 15 amino acids. This CDR3 is CASSPGGGGTYEQYF. DNA for the CDR3: TGTGCCAGCAGCCCTGGCGGCGGGGGAACCTACGAGCAGTACTTC.

This chain uses TRBV12-3 or TRBV12-4 with TRBJ1-1; the D gene is possibly TRBD1 (6 bases). The V end was cut by 6 bases, the J end by 1 base, with 6 bases between. The CDR3 length is 12 residues. The CDR3 loop is CASRTGNTEAFF. The CDR3 DNA sequence: TGTGCCAGCAGGACAGGGAACACTGAAGCTTTCTTT.

This clonotype appeared many times. The chain recombines TRBV5-1 with TRBJ2-1; 10 nucleotides agree with TRBD2. The trim removed 6 bases at V and 3 bases at J, leaving 3 bases unmatched. The CDR3 covers 14 residues. CDR1 is SGHRS and CDR2 is YFSETQ in the germline V gene. CDR3 protein: CASKLAGNYNEQFF. The DNA of the CDR3 is TGCGCCAGCAAACTAGCGGGAAACTACAATGAGCAGTTCTTC.

This clonotype was counted between two and nine times. The chain employs TRBV6-2 or TRBV6-3 and TRBJ1-5; D gene ambiguous. The CDR3 loop spans 12 amino acids. V dropped 11 bases and J dropped 2 bases, with 10 bases sitting between them. Germline CDR1 is MNHEY and CDR2 is SVGEGT. The CDR3 DNA reads as TGTGCCGGCAATTCCGGCAATCAGCCCCAGCATTTT. It translates to CAGNSGNQPQHF.

The chain has TRBV3-1 and TRBJ2-2; the match to TRBD1 covers 9 bases. V was clipped by 1 base and J by 4 bases; unmatched bases: 7. CDR3 size: 17 residues. CDR1 LGHDT and CDR2 YNNKEL come from the germline V gene (reference sequence). The CDR3 protein is CASSQALRTGVTGELFF. The CDR3 DNA sequence: TGTGCCAGCAGCCAAGCCCTGAGGACAGGGGTCACCGGGGAGCTGTTTTTT.

In this sample, this clonotype turned up once. The chain links TRBV6-2 or TRBV6-3 to TRBJ2-3, with D perhaps matching TRBD2 (5 bases). In germline, CDR1 is MNHEY, CDR2 SVGEGT. There are 16 residues in the CDR3. The V end was cut by 1 base, the J end by 2 bases, with 13 bases between. CDR3 loop: CASSYLPTGFTDTQYF. The CDR3 DNA reads as TGTGCCAGCAGTTACTTGCCGACGGGGTTCACAGATACGCAGTATTTT.

This clonotype was observed a handful of times. The chain employs TRBV6-2 or TRBV6-3 and TRBJ2-2; no firm D call. Germline lookup yields CDR1 MNHEY and CDR2 SVGEGT. The CDR3 loop spans 13 amino acids. Trimming took 8 bases from V and 4 from J, leaving 11 bases between them. The CDR3 region is CASALSGTGELFF. The CDR3 coding sequence is TGTGCCAGCGCTCTGTCGGGCACCGGGGAGCTGTTTTTT.

The rearrangement uses TRBV11-2 and TRBJ1-1, with D perhaps matching TRBD1 (6 bases). V was pared by 7 bases and J by 7 bases, with 19 bases between. Germline lookup yields CDR1 SGHAT and CDR2 FQNNGV. The CDR3 has 14 residues. The CDR3 DNA sequence: TGTGCCAGCACCCCCCAGGGGCGCTTTGGTGAAGCTTTCTTT. Amino acids: CASTPQGRFGEAFF.

The chain joins TRBV10-3 to TRBJ1-3; D is uncertain. Germline V lookup: CDR1 ENHRY, CDR2 SYGVKD. With 6 bases removed from V and 0 bases from J, the gap between germline ends came to 9 bases. The CDR3 spans 14 residues. The CDR3: CAIRDVDSGNTIYF. Written as DNA, the CDR3 is TGTGCCATCAGGGACGTCGACTCTGGAAACACCATATATTTT.

V is TRBV9 and J is TRBJ1-3; D unresolved. Germline-derived CDR1 and CDR2 are SGDLS and YYNGEE. The CDR3 sequence is 13 residues long. V lost 3 bases and J 6 bases, leaving 10 bases between the germline ends. CDR3 in DNA: TGTGCCAGCAGCGCCGGTGACATAAACACCATATATTTT. It encodes CASSAGDINTIYF.

This clonotype has only a few counts. The chain recombines TRBV7-2 with TRBJ1-5; a weak D match, TRBD1 (5 bases). V dropped 5 bases and J dropped 9 bases, with 20 bases sitting between them. CDR3 length: 15 residues. Germline V CDR1 and CDR2: SGHTA, FQGNSA. The CDR3: CASSHGTYGLGPQHF. The CDR3 nucleotides read TGTGCCAGCAGCCACGGGACGTATGGCTTAGGGCCCCAGCATTTT.

V and J are TRBV20-1 and TRBJ1-2; 12 bases line up with TRBD1. This CDR3 is built from 16 residues. The junction had 10 bases not matched to a gene; V was cut back by 4 bases and J by 4 bases. The V gene's germline CDR1 is DFQATT and CDR2 SNEGSKA (reference sequence). The CDR3 loop reads CSATPGQGAWLYGYTF. The CDR3 DNA follows: TGCAGTGCTACACCGGGACAGGGGGCTTGGCTCTATGGCTACACCTTC.

V usage is TRBV6-2 or TRBV6-3 and J usage is TRBJ2-3; unclear D gene. The germline gives CDR1 MNHEY, CDR2 SVGEGT. V shed 5 bases and J shed 3 bases, with 12 bases lying between them. This CDR3 region has 14 residues. CDR3 in amino acids: CASSDFGRTDTQYF. The DNA for the CDR3 is TGTGCCAGCAGTGACTTCGGCAGGACAGATACGCAGTATTTT.

Ten or more counts support this clonotype. The chain employs TRBV5-5 and TRBJ1-2; 7 bases line up with TRBD1. The CDR3 has 15 residues. V shed 0 bases and J 6 bases; nucleotides not matched to a gene: 8. Looked up from germline, CDR1 is SGHKS and CDR2 is YYEKEE (reference sequence). This CDR3 reads CASSLEEGAPHGYTF. In nucleotides, the CDR3 is TGTGCCAGCAGCTTGGAGGAGGGGGCCCCCCATGGCTACACCTTC.

This clonotype has only a few counts. This chain joins TRBV6-2 or TRBV6-3 and TRBJ2-1; D possibly uses TRBD1 or TRBD2 (6 bases each). Germline V gene data show CDR1 as MNHEY and CDR2 as SVGEGT. V lost 5 bases and J lost 0, with 17 bases in between. This CDR3 has 17 amino acids. CDR3 DNA sequence: TGTGCCAGCAGTCAACACCGGGGGCCGTTCTCCTACAATGAGCAGTTCTTC. This sequence encodes CASSQHRGPFSYNEQFF.

In this sample, this clonotype turned up many times. The rearrangement uses TRBV25-1 and TRBJ2-2; TRBD1 or TRBD2 may be the D gene (5 bases each). Per the germline V gene, CDR1 is MGHDK and CDR2 is SYGVNS. The CDR3 is 13 residues long. Trimming removed 1 base from V and 7 bases from J, with 7 bases in between. The DNA for the CDR3 is TGTGCCAGCAGTGAATCTGGGGGCGGGGAGCTGTTTTTT. This translates into CASSESGGGELFF.

This clonotype has only a few counts. The V call is TRBV6-6, the J call TRBJ1-2; 7 nucleotides match TRBD1. The CDR3 length is 16 residues. Trimming removed 0 bases from V and 8 bases from J; junction bases left unmatched: 12. CDR1 is MNHNY, CDR2 SVGAGI, per germline (reference sequence). This CDR3 is CASSYSLQGQVFGYTF. The CDR3 DNA sequence: TGTGCCAGCAGTTACTCACTCCAAGGACAGGTCTTCGGCTACACCTTC.

This clonotype was seen ten or more times. This chain joins TRBV7-6 and TRBJ2-7, with TRBD1 as a possible D gene (5 bases). CDR1 SGHVS and CDR2 FNYEAQ come from the germline V gene. The V and J ends lost 5 bases and 0 bases respectively, with 11 bases between them. CDR3 length: 14 amino acids. CDR3 loop: CASSPDRSSYEQYF. The CDR3 DNA reads as TGTGCCAGCAGCCCCGACAGAAGCTCCTACGAGCAGTACTTC.

V usage is TRBV7-3 and J usage is TRBJ2-1, with 7 bases aligning to TRBD2. CDR1 and CDR2 (germline): SGHTA, FQGTGA. There are 15 residues in the CDR3. Unmatched junction bases numbered 12, after V lost 5 bases and J lost 8 bases. The CDR3 nucleotides read TGTGCCAGCAGCCACGCCGGGACTACTTGGGATGAGCAGTTCTTC. This encodes CASSHAGTTWDEQFF.